The subject of this entry is one T cell receptor beta chain. This specimen belongs to a study of blood T cell repertoires in COVID-19. Turning to the study itself: T cells, B-cell-depleted T cells, or PBMCs provided the cDNA or gDNA that served as material.

V lost 3 bases, J lost 5 bases, and 3 bases stayed unmatched. This CDR3 has 14 amino acids. CDR1 is LGHNA and CDR2 is YSLEER in the germline V gene. Assignments of participants to cohorts depended upon their own reported clinical history. The protocol was immunoSEQ multiplex PCR, while the TCRdb copy is restricted to in-frame clones and leaves out a portion. The sample shows around 250,000 clones, approximately 89% of them seen only once. Sequencing was performed on PBMCs or T cells enriched from blood (not recorded which). The sequence came from a woman between 35 and 50 years old who had been exposed to COVID-19. J is TRBJ1-1 and V is TRBV4-3; TRBD1 aligns across 10 bases. CDR3 DNA sequence: TGCGCCAGCAGCCAGGGACAGGGGCGAACTGAAGCTTTCTTT. This translates into CASSQGQGRTEAFF.